This T cell receptor (beta chain) was identified during a study of shared clonotypes between healthy human individuals. Whole-study context: Sampling drew on donors who were a couple of women and three men aged 18 to 49. Per donor, CD8 memory used one plate, CD8 naive used two, CD4 memory used three and CD4 naive used three.

CD45RO-negative CD8 cells positively selected for CCR7 made up the naive population, which excluded terminally differentiated effector memory CD45RA+ cells. Sequenced by immunoSEQ multiplex PCR; TCRdb stores in-frame clones only, minus some. The table includes 560,000 or so clones, 90% to 97% detected once. The CDR3 extends over 15 amino acids. The trim removed 3 bases at V and 3 bases at J, leaving 5 bases unmatched. Germline V gives CDR1 MDHEN, CDR2 SYDVKM. The source is a woman aged 25-40 years in good health. Sequenced input: naive CD8+ T cells sorted from blood. The rearrangement joins TRBV28 to TRBJ2-5; TRBD2 aligns across 9 bases. The CDR3 region is CASSFGVAGEETQYF. CDR3 coding DNA: TGTGCCAGCAGTTTCGGGGTAGCGGGAGAAGAGACCCAGTACTTC.